This T cell receptor beta chain was sequenced in a study of blood T cells in healthy people across ages. The CDR3 sequence is 18 residues long. Germline CDR1 SGHRS, CDR2 YFSETQ. Isolation yielded PBMCs, at least 7 million per sample, in every case. A second PCR of roughly 7 to 11 cycles used a sample-barcoded 5' primer and a J-beta primer mix. One entry per CDR3 protein results from TCRdb running MiXCR on the 5' RACE reads. The sample shows 750,000 to 950,000 distinct CDR3 sequences, roughly 25% of them seen only once. A further study also used this sample, focusing on T cells of mothers and their children.

The chain is built from TRBV5-1 and TRBJ2-5; 9 bases agree with TRBD2. The J call is doubtful: the DNA matches TRBJ2-7 better. The sequence was obtained from a boy between 10 and 17 years old in good health. Sequencing input: blood. Here the CDR3 reads CASSSSKISSGARYEQYF. The CDR3 nucleotides read TGCGCCAGCAGCTCAAGTAAGATATCTAGCGGGGCCCGTTACGAGCAGTACTTC.